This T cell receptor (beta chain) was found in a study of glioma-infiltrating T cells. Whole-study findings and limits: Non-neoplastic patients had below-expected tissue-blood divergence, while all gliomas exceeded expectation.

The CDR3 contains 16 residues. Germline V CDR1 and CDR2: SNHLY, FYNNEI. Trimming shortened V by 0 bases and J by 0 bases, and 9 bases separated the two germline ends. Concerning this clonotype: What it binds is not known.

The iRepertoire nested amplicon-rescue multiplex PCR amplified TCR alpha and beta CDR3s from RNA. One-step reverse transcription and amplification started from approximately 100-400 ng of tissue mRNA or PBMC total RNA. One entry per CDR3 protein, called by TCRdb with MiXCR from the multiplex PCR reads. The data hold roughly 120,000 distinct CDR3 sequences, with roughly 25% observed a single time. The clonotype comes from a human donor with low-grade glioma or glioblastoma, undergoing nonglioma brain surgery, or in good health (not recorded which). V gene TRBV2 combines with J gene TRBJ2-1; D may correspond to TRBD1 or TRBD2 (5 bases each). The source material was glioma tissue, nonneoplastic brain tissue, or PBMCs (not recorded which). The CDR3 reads CASSEAGTGSYNEQFF. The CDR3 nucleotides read TGTGCCAGCAGTGAAGCCGGGACGGGCTCCTACAATGAGCAGTTCTTC.